This is a list of T cell receptor beta chains from one sample in a study of T-cell reconstitution after alpha-beta-depleted transplantation in children. In TCRdb, the PCR reads were re-called with MiXCR into one record per CDR3 protein. This sample has fewer than 400,000 distinct CDR3 sequences, with just over 20% found just once. The sample here was PBMCs from the stem cell graft donor, taken from the stem cell graft. These receptors all come from a human donor who donated a stem cell graft to a child with acute myeloid leukemia. Each CDR3 is given with its conserved first and last residue. Fields, in order: clone size, V gene, J gene, D gene, CDR3 protein, CDR3 DNA. A D gene is named only where the DNA matches it firmly. Clone sizes are given selectively: once, few, many, or a class where the clone is expanded.

>NA|TRBV5-1|TRBJ2-6|TRBD1
CASSLAEGQGTAGANVLTF
TGCGCCAGCAGCTTGGCCGAGGGACAGGGTACTGCTGGGGCCAACGTCCTGACTTTC
>NA|TRBV11-3|TRBJ2-5|NA
CASSRRPSYQETQYF
TGTGCCAGCAGCCGCCGCCCGAGTTACCAAGAGACCCAGTACTTC
>few|TRBV29-1|TRBJ1-4|NA
CSVGGLSTNEKLFF
TGCAGCGTTGGGGGGCTCAGTACTAATGAAAAACTGTTTTTT
>many|TRBV20-1|TRBJ2-7|NA
CSAREAGSSYEQYF
TGCAGTGCTAGAGAGGCGGGGAGCTCCTACGAGCAGTACTTC
>NA|TRBV6-1|TRBJ2-3|NA
CASTQGPPPTDTQYF
TGTGCCAGCACCCAGGGCCCCCCGCCCACAGATACGCAGTATTTT
>NA|TRBV13|TRBJ2-5|NA
CASRSGVSPQKETQYF
TGTGCCAGCAGATCGGGAGTCTCGCCTCAAAAAGAGACCCAGTACTTC
>NA|TRBV4-2|TRBJ1-1|NA
CASSPADTEAFF
TGTGCCAGCAGCCCCGCGGACACTGAAGCTTTCTTT
>few|TRBV12-3/TRBV12-4|TRBJ2-1|TRBD2
CASSLGLAGQAAYNEQFF
TGTGCCAGCAGTTTAGGACTAGCGGGACAAGCGGCCTACAATGAGCAGTTCTTC
>few|TRBV20-1|TRBJ2-1|TRBD2
CSALRLAGVRNEQFF
TGCAGTGCTTTAAGACTAGCGGGAGTGCGCAATGAGCAGTTCTTC
>many|TRBV12-3/TRBV12-4|TRBJ2-4|NA
CASSWGGGENIQYF
TGTGCCAGCAGTTGGGGCGGCGGAGAAAACATTCAGTACTTC
>few|TRBV12-3/TRBV12-4|TRBJ1-4|NA
CASRRTGRSEKLFF
TGTGCCAGCAGGAGAACAGGGAGGAGTGAAAAACTGTTTTTT
>few|TRBV7-2|TRBJ2-1|NA
CASSLERFSYNEQFF
TGTGCCAGCAGCTTAGAGCGGTTCTCCTACAATGAGCAGTTCTTC
>NA|TRBV9|TRBJ2-1|TRBD2
CASSVAIGGGLNEQFF
TGTGCCAGCAGCGTAGCTATCGGGGGAGGGCTCAATGAGCAGTTCTTC
>NA|TRBV3-1|TRBJ2-1|NA
CASSQKRDEQFF
TGTGCCAGCAGCCAAAAGCGAGATGAGCAGTTCTTC
>NA|TRBV4-1|TRBJ1-1|NA
CASSQVPANTEAFF
TGCGCCAGCAGCCAAGTTCCAGCTAACACTGAAGCTTTCTTT
>NA|TRBV29-1|TRBJ2-7|NA
CSVEVAPGGEQYF
TGCAGCGTTGAGGTAGCGCCCGGCGGGGAGCAGTACTTC
>NA|TRBV12-3/TRBV12-4|TRBJ2-7|NA
CASSSPDSVTYEQYF
TGTGCCAGCAGTTCCCCGGACAGCGTCACCTACGAGCAGTACTTC
>few|TRBV4-1|TRBJ2-7|TRBD2
CASSQDGAGGGYEQYF
TGCGCCAGCAGCCAAGATGGGGCGGGAGGGGGCTACGAGCAGTACTTC
>few|TRBV29-1|TRBJ1-2|NA
CSVVPGTFNNYGYTF
TGCAGCGTTGTCCCCGGGACCTTCAATAACTATGGCTACACCTTC
>many|TRBV4-3|TRBJ2-7|NA
CASSQDLTGEAGEQYF
TGCGCCAGCAGCCAAGATCTTACGGGAGAGGCTGGAGAGCAGTACTTC
>many|TRBV7-2|TRBJ2-2|NA
CASSNLLGELFF
TGTGCCAGTTCAAATCTCCTTGGGGAGCTGTTTTTT
>NA|TRBV6-1|TRBJ2-2|TRBD1
CASSRRTGANTGELFF
TGTGCCAGCAGCCGGCGGACAGGGGCAAACACCGGGGAGCTGTTTTTT
>NA|TRBV20-1|TRBJ1-1|NA
CSARIAGAYYTEAFF
TGCAGTGCTAGGATAGCAGGGGCATATTACACTGAAGCTTTCTTT
>NA|TRBV28|TRBJ1-5|NA
CASSPRMMIYSQPQHF
TGTGCCAGCAGTCCTCGAATGATGATTTACAGTCAGCCCCAGCATTTT
>many|TRBV12-3/TRBV12-4|TRBJ1-1|NA
CASRLTDMNTEAFF
TGTGCCAGCAGGTTGACTGATATGAACACTGAAGCTTTCTTT
>many|TRBV20-1|TRBJ2-7|TRBD2
CSARWGGSYEQYF
TGCAGTGCTAGGTGGGGCGGGAGCTACGAGCAGTACTTC
>many|TRBV20-1|TRBJ2-7|TRBD2
CSASPLGSSGSYEQYF
TGCAGTGCTAGCCCTTTAGGTTCTAGCGGGAGTTACGAGCAGTACTTC
>NA|TRBV5-1|TRBJ2-1|NA
CASWGSNRANEQFF
TGCGCCAGCTGGGGGTCTAACCGGGCGAATGAGCAGTTCTTC
>few|TRBV15|TRBJ1-4|NA
CATSRESVATNEKLFF
TGTGCCACCAGCAGAGAGTCTGTCGCAACTAATGAAAAACTGTTTTTT
>many|TRBV12-3/TRBV12-4|TRBJ2-2|NA
CASPTFTGELFF
TGTGCCAGCCCGACTTTCACCGGGGAGCTGTTTTTT
>NA|TRBV29-1|TRBJ2-7|TRBD1
CSVMHRDRAYEQYF
TGCAGCGTGATGCACCGGGACAGGGCATACGAGCAGTACTTC